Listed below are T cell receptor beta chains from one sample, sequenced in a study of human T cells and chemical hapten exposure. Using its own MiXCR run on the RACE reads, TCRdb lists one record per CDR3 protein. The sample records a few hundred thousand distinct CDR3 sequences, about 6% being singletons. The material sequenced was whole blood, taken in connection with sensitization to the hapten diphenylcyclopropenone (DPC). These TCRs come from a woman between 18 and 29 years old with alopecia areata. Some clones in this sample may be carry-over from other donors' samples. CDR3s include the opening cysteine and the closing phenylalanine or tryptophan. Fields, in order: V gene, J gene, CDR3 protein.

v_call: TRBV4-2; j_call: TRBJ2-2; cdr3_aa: CASSQVRTSGGNGELFF
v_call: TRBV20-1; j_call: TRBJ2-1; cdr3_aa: CSGGGSSYNEQFF
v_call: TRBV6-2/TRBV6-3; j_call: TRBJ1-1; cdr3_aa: CASGEWGEAFF
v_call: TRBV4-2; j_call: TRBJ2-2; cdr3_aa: CASSQLLSVSVNTGELFF
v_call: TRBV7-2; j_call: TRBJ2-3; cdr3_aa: CASSLRRGVTNTDTQYF
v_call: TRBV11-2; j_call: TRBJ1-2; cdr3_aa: CASSLDRVLGHYGYTF
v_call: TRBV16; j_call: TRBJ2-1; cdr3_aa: CASSQSLRENEQFF
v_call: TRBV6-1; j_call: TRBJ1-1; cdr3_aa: CASSEEDSFVGWAFF
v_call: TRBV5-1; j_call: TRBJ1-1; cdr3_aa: CASSLNADSNLNTEAFF
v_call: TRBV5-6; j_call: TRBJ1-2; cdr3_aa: CASSFESYGYTF
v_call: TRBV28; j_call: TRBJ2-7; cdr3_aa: CASSPPGGSLYEQYF
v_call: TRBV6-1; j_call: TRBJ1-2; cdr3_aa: CATLNPGGRYGYTF
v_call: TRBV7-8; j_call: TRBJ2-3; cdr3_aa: CASSGSRTSGETDTQYF
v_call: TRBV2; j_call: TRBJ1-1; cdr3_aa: CASSEWAGDTEAFF
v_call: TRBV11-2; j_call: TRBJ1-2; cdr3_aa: CASSLDRVVGYTF
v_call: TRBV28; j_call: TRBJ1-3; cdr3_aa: CASSFGTASSGNTIYF
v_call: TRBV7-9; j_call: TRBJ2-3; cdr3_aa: CASSFTGLAGGTDTQYF
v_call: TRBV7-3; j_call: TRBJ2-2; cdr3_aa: CASSLLGSGGTGELFF
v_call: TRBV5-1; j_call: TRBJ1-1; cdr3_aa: CATGTGAQNTEAFF
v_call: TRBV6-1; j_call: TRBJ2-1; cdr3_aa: CASSRNYNEQFF
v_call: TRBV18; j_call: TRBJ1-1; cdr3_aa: CASSPRRAVNTEASF
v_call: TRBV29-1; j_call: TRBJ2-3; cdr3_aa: CSAPPGSSSTDTQYF
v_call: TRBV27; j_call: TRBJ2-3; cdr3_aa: CASSSWITASTDTQYF
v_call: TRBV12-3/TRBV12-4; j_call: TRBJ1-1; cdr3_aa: CASSWDRMRTEAFF